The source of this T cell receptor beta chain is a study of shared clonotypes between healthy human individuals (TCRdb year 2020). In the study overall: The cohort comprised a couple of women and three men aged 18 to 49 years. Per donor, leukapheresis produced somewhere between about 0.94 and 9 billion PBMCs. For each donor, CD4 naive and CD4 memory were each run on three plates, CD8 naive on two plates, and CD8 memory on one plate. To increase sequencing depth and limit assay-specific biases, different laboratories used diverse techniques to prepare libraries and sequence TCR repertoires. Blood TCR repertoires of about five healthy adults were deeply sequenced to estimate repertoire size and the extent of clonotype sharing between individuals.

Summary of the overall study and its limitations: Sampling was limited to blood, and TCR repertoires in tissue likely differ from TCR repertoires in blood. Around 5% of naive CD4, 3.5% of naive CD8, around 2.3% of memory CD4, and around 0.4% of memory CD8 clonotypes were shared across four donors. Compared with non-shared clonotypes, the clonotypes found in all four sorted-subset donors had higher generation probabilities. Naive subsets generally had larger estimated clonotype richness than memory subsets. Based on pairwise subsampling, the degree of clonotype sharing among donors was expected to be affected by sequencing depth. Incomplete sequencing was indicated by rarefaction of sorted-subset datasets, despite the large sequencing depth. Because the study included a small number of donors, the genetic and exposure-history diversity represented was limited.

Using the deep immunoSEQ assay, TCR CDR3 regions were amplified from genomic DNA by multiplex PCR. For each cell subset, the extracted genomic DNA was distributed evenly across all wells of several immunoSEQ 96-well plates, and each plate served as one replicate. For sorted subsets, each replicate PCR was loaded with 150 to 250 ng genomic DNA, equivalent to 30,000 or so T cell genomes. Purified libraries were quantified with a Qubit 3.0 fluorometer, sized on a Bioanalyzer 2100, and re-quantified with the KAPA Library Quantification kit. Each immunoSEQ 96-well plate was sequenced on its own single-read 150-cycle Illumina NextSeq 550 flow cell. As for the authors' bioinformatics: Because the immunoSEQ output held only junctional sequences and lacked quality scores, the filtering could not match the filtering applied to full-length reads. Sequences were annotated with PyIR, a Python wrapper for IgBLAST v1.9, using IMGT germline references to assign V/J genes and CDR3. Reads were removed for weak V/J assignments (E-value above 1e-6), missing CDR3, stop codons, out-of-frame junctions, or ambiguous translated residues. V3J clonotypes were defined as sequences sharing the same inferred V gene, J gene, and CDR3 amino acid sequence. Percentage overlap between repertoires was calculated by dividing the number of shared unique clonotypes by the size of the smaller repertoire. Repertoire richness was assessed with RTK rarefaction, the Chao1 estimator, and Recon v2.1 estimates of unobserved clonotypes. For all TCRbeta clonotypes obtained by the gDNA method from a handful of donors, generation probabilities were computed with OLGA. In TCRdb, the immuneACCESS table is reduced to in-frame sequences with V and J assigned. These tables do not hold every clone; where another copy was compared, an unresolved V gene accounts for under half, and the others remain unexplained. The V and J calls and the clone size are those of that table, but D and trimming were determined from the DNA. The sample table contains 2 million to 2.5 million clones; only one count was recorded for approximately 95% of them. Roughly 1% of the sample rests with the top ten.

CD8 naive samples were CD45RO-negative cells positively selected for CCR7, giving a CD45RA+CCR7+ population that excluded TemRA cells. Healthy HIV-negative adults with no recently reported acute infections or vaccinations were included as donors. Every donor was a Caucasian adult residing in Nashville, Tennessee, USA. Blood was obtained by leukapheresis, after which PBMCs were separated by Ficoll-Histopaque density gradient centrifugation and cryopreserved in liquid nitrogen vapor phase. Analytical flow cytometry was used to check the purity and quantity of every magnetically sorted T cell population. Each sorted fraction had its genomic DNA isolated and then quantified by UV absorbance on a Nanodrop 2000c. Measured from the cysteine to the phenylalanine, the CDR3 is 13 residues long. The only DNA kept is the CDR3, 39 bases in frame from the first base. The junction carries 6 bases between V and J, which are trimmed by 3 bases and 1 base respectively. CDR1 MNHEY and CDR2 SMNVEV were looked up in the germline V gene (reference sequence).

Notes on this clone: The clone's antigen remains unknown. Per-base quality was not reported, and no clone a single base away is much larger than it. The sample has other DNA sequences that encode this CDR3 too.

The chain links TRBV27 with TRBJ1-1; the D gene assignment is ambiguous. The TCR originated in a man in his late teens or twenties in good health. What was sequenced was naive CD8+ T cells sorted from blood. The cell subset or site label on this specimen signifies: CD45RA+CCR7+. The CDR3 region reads CASSFGGNTEAFF. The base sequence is TGTGCCAGCAGTTTTGGCGGGAACACTGAAGCTTTCTTT.